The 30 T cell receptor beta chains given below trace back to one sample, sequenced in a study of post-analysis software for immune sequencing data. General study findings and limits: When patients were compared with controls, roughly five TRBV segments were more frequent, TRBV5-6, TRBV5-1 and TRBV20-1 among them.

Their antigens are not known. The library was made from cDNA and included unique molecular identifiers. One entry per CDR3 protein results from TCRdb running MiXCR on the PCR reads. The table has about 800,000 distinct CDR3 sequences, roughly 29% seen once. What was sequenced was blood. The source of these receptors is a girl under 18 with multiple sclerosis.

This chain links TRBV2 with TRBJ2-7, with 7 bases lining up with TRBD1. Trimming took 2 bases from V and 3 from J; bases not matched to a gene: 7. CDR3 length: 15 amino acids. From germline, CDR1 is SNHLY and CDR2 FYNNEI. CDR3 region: CASSETGTAYYEQYF. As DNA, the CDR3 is TGTGCCAGCAGTGAAACCGGGACAGCCTACTACGAGCAGTACTTC.

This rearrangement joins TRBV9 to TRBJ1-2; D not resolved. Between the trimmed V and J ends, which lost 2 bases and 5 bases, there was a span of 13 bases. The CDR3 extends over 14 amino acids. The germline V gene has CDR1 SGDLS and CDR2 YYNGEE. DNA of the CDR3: TGTGCCAGCAGCGTCGGGCGGGCCACGTATGGCTACACCTTC. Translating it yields CASSVGRATYGYTF. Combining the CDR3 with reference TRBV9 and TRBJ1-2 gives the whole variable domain DSGVTQTPKHLITATGQRVTLRCSPRSGDLSVYWYQQSLDQGLQFLIQYYNGEERAKGNILERFSAQQFPDLHSELNLSSLELGDSALYFCASSVGRATYGYTFGSGTRLTVV.

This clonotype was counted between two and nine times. The CDR3 nucleotides read TGCGCCAGCAGCCAAGGAATTGGGTCTAATGAAAAACTGTTTTTT. Encoded protein: CASSQGIGSNEKLFF. The rearrangement uses TRBV4-1 and TRBJ1-4; D is unresolved. Germline CDR1 is MGHRA and CDR2 is YSYEKL. CDR3 length equals 15 residues. Trimming took 1 base from V and 3 from J, leaving 9 bases between them.

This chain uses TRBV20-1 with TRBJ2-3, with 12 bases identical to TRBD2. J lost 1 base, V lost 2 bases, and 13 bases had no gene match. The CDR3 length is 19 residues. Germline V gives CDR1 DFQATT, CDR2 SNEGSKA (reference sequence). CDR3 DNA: TGCAGTGCTAGACGGTCTAGCGGGGGGGCAGTCTCCGGCACAGATACGCAGTATTTT. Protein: CSARRSSGGAVSGTDTQYF.

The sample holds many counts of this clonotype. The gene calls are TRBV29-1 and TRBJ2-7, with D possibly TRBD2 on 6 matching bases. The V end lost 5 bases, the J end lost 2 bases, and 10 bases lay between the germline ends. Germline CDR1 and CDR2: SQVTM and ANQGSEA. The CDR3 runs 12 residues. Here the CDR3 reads CSVLRGTYEQYF. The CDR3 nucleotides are TGCAGCGTTCTGCGGGGAACCTACGAGCAGTACTTC.

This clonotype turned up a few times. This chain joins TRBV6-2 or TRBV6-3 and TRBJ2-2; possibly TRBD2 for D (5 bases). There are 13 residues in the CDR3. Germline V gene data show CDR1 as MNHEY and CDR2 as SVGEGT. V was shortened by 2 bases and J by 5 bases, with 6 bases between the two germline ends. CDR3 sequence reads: CASSYEGTGELFF. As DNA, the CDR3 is TGTGCCAGCAGTTACGAGGGAACCGGGGAGCTGTTTTTT.

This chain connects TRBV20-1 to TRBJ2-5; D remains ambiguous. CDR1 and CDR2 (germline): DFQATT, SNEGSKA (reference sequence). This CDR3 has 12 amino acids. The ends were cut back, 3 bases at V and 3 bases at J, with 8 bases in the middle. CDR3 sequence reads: CSASSSEETQYF. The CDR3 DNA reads TGCAGTGCTAGCAGTTCAGAAGAGACCCAGTACTTC.

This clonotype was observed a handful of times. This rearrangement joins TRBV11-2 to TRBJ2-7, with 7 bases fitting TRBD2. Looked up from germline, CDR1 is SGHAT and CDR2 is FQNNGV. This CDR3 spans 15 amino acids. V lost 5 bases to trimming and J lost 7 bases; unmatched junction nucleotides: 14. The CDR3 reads CASSLTSGRAEEQYF. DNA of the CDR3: TGTGCCAGCAGCCTGACTAGTGGGAGGGCCGAAGAGCAGTACTTC.

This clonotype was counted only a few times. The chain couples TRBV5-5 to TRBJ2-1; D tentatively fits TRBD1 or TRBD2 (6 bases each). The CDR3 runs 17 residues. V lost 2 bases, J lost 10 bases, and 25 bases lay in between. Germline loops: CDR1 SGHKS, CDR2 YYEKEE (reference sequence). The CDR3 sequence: CASSFLALGLRGGEQFF. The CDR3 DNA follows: TGTGCCAGCAGCTTCCTGGCCCTCGGCCTGCGAGGGGGGGAGCAGTTCTTC. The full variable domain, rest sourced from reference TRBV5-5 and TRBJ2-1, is DAGVTQSPTHLIKTRGQQVTLRCSPISGHKSVSWYQQVLGQGPQFIFQYYEKEERGRGNFPDRFSARQFPNYSSELNVNALLLGDSALYLCASSFLALGLRGGEQFFGPGTRLTVL.

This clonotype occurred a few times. In nucleotides, the CDR3 is TGTGCCAGCAGCATGAGACTAGCCCGGGAGACCCAGTACTTC. This translates into CASSMRLARETQYF. The genes are TRBV13 and TRBJ2-5; 7 positions agree with TRBD2. The CDR3 spans 14 residues. Unmatched junction bases numbered 8, after V lost 5 bases and J lost 5 bases. CDR1 is PRHDT, CDR2 FYEKMQ, per germline (reference sequence).

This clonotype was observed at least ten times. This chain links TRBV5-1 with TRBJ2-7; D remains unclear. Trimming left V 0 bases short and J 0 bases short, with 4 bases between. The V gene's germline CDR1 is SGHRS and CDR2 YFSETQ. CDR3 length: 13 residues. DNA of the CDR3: TGCGCCAGCAGCTTGGACTACTCCTACGAGCAGTACTTC. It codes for CASSLDYSYEQYF.

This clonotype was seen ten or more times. The CDR3 reads CASGEGYNGYTF. Here the CDR3 DNA reads TGTGCCAGCGGGGAGGGATATAATGGCTACACCTTC. The V call is TRBV12-3 or TRBV12-4, the J call TRBJ1-2; D remains unclear. The CDR3 has 12 residues. Trimming took 8 bases from V and 6 from J, leaving 13 bases between them.

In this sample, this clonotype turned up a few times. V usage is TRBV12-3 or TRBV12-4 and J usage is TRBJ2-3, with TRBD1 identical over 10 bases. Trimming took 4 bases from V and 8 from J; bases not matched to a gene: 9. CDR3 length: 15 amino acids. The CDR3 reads CASSSGQGEGGTQYF. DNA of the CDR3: TGTGCCAGCAGTTCCGGACAGGGGGAAGGTGGTACGCAGTATTTT.

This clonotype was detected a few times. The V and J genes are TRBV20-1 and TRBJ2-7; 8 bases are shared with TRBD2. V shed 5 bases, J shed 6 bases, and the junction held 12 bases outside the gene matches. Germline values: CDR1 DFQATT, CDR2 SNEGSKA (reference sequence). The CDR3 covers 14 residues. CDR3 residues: CSAQAGGRIGEQYF. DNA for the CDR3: TGCAGTGCTCAAGCTGGCGGGAGGATCGGCGAGCAGTACTTC.

CDR3 residues: CASSLKGWEQYF. CDR3 sequence (DNA): TGTGCCAGCAGCTTAAAAGGGTGGGAGCAGTACTTC. This chain uses TRBV7-2 with TRBJ2-5; possible D gene TRBD2, 5 bases. V was shortened by 2 bases and J by 11 bases, with 12 bases between the two germline ends. This CDR3 contains 12 residues. Germline V gene lookup returns CDR1 SGHTA and CDR2 FQGNSA. The complete variable domain, with remaining parts taken from reference TRBV7-2 and TRBJ2-5, reads GAGVSQSPSNKVTEKGKDVELRCDPISGHTALYWYRQSLGQGLEFLIYFQGNSAPDKSGLPSDRFSAERTGGSVSTLTIQRTQQEDSAVYLCASSLKGWEQYFGPGTRLLVL.

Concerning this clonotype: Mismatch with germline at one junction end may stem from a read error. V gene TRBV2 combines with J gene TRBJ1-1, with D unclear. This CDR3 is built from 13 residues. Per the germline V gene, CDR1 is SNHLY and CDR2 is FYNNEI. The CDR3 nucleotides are TGTGCCAGCAGGGAAGGACGGCCCACTGAAGCTTTCTTT. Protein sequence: CASREGRPTEAFF. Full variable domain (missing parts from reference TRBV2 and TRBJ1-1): EPEVTQTPSHQVTQMGQEVILRCVPISNHLYFYWYRQILGQKVEFLVSFYNNEISEKSEIFDDQFSVERPDGSNFTLKIRSTKLEDSAMYFCASREGRPTEAFFGQGTRLTVV.

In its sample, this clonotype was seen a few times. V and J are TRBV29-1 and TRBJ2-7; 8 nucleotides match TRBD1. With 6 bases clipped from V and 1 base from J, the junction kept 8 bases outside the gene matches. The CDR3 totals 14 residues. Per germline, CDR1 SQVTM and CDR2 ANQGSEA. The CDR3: CSVAGGAWSYEQYF. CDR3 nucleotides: TGCAGCGTCGCAGGGGGCGCTTGGTCCTACGAGCAGTACTTC.

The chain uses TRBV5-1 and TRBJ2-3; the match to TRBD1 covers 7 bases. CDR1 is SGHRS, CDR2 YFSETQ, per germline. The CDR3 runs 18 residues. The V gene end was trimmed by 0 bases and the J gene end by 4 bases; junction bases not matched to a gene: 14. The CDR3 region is CASSLVGRGQSSSDTQYF. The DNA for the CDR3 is TGCGCCAGCAGCTTGGTTGGAAGGGGGCAGTCAAGTTCAGATACGCAGTATTTT.

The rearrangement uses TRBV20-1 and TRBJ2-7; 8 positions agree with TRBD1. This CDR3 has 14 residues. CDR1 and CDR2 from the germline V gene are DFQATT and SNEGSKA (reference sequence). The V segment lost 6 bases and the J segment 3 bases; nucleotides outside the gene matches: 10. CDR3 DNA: TGCAGTGCAACTCGCCGGACAGGGAACTACGAGCAGTACTTC. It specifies CSATRRTGNYEQYF.

The DNA of the CDR3 is TGTGCCAGCAGTTTGGAGACAGGGTCTTACAATGAGCAGTTCTTC. This sequence encodes CASSLETGSYNEQFF. The J gene is TRBJ2-1, the V gene TRBV27, with TRBD1 matching over 7 bases. J gave up 4 bases and V 3 bases, and 6 bases lay outside the gene matches. The CDR3 covers 15 residues. Germline V CDR1 and CDR2: MNHEY, SMNVEV (reference sequence).

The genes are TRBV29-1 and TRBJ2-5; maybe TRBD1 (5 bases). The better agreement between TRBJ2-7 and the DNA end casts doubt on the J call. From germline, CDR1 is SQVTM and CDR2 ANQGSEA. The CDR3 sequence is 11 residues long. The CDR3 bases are TGCAGCGTTGATTCAGGGCGCGAGCAGTACTTC. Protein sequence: CSVDSGREQYF.

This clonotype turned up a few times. CDR3 amino acids: CASSQPTQGVYGYTF. In nucleotides, the CDR3 is TGCGCCAGCAGCCAACCCACACAGGGGGTGTATGGCTACACCTTC. This chain links TRBV4-1 with TRBJ1-2; 8 bases fit TRBD1. Per germline, CDR1 MGHRA and CDR2 YSYEKL. CDR3 length: 15 amino acids. With V trimmed by 2 bases and J by 5 bases, 7 bases remained unmatched.

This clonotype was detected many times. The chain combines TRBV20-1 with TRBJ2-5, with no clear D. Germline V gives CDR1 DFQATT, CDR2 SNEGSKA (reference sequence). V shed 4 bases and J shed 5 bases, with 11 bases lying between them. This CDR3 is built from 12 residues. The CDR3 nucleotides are TGCAGTGCTAATGAGAGGTTGGAGACCCAGTACTTC. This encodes CSANERLETQYF.

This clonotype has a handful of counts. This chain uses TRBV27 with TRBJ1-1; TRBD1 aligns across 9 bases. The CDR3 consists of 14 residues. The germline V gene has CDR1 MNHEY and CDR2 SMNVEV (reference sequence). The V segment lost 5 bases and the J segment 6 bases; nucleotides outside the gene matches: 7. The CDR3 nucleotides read TGTGCCAGCAGTCTGACAGGGGGTGTCGCTGAAGCTTTCTTT. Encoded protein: CASSLTGGVAEAFF.

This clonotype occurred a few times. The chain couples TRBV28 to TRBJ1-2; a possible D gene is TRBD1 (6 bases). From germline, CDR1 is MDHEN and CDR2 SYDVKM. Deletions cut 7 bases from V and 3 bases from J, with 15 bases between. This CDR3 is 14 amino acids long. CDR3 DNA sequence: TGTGCCAGCACGGGGTCAGGGGAGTACTATGGCTACACCTTC. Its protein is CASTGSGEYYGYTF.

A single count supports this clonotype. Here the CDR3 reads CASSLDGQPNQPQHF. In DNA, the CDR3 is TGTGCCAGCAGCTTAGACGGACAGCCCAATCAGCCCCAGCATTTT. The gene calls are TRBV7-2 and TRBJ1-5; D is possibly TRBD1 (6 bases). V gave up 1 base and J gave up 3 bases, with 10 bases separating them. Germline V gene sequence: CDR1 SGHTA, CDR2 FQGNSA. The CDR3 has 15 amino acids.

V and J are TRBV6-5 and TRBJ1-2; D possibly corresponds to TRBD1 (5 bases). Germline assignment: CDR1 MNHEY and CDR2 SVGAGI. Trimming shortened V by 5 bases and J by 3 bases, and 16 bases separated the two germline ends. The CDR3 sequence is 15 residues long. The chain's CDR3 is CASSRPGYGDYGYTF. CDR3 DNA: TGTGCCAGCAGTCGACCAGGGTACGGGGACTATGGCTACACCTTC.

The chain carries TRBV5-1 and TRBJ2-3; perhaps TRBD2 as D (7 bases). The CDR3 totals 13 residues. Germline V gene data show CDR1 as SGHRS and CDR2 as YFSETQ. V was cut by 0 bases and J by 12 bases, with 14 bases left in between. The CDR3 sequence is CASSLEGGGPQYF. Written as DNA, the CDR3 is TGCGCCAGCAGCTTGGAAGGGGGAGGGCCCCAGTATTTT.

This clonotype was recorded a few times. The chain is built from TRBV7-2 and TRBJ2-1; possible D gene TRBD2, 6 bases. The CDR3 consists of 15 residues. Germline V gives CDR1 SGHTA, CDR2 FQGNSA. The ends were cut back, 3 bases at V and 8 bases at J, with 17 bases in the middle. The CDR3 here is CASSLSGTGGDEQFF. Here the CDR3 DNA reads TGTGCCAGCAGCTTGTCGGGGACTGGTGGAGATGAGCAGTTCTTC.

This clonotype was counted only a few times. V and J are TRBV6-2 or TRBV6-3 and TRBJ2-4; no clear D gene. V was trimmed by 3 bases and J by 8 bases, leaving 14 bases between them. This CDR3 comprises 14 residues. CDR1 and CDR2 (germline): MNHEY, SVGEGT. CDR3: CASSYLRNGDIQYF. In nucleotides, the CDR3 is TGTGCCAGCAGTTATCTCCGGAATGGGGACATTCAGTACTTC.